Listed below are T cell receptor beta chains from one sample, sequenced in a study of OX40 agonist ivuxolimab in advanced cancers. Sequencing was performed with immunoSEQ multiplex PCR; in TCRdb, only in-frame clones are kept and a portion is missing. The table has 55,000 to 70,000 clones, over 70% seen once. The sample in question was CD4+ or CD8+ T cells sorted from blood, obtained in a trial of the OX40 agonist ivuxolimab. Receptors originate from an adult with an advanced solid tumor such as melanoma, head and neck, liver or kidney cancer. Each CDR3 is given with its conserved first and last residue. A D gene is named only where the DNA matches it firmly. Clone sizes are given selectively: once, few, many, or a class where the clone is expanded.

CASSLRDRQETQYF,TGTGCCAGCAGCCTTCGGGACAGACAAGAGACCCAGTACTTC,TRBV7-2,TRBD1,TRBJ2-5,.
CASSLVQWGDTEAFF,TGTGCCAGCAGCTTAGTGCAGTGGGGGGACACTGAAGCTTTCTTT,TRBV7-2,.,TRBJ1-1,once
CAWSVDLNTGELFF,TGTGCCTGGAGTGTCGACCTGAACACCGGGGAGCTGTTTTTT,TRBV30,.,TRBJ2-2,.
CATAQGKGTDTQYF,TGTGCCACCGCACAGGGGAAGGGTACAGATACGCAGTATTTT,TRBV6-5,TRBD1,TRBJ2-3,.
CASSYEGYTEAFF,TGTGCCAGCAGCTACGAGGGCTACACTGAAGCTTTCTTT,TRBV5-5,.,TRBJ1-1,.
CASSPMTGAWDEQYF,TGTGCCAGCAGCCCGATGACTGGGGCTTGGGACGAGCAGTACTTC,TRBV7-6,.,TRBJ2-7,once
CASSDSMNTEAFF,TGTGCCAGCAGTGACAGCATGAACACTGAAGCTTTCTTT,TRBV6-5,.,TRBJ1-1,.
CASSLDQVGDEAFF,TGTGCCAGCAGCTTAGATCAGGTTGGAGATGAAGCTTTCTTT,TRBV7-9,.,TRBJ1-1,.
CAIRGGTGTYEQYF,TGTGCCATCAGGGGAGGGACAGGAACCTACGAGCAGTACTTC,TRBV10-3,.,TRBJ2-7,.
CASSPSGLASYEQYF,TGTGCCAGCAGCCCAAGTGGACTAGCGTCCTACGAGCAGTACTTC,TRBV5-4,TRBD2,TRBJ2-7,.
CASSSTSGGTSSYEQYF,TGTGCCAGCAGTTCTACCTCGGGGGGGACCTCCTCCTACGAGCAGTACTTC,TRBV28,TRBD2,TRBJ2-7,.
CASSLQTGFNYGYTF,TGTGCCAGCAGCTTACAGACAGGGTTTAACTATGGCTACACCTTC,TRBV7-9,TRBD1,TRBJ1-2,.
CALAGHRAGELFF,TGTGCCCTGGCGGGCCACCGAGCCGGGGAGCTGTTTTTT,TRBV30,.,TRBJ2-2,.
CASSFSTNSATPDTQYF,TGTGCCAGCAGTTTTTCGACCAACAGCGCTACCCCAGATACGCAGTATTTT,TRBV28,.,TRBJ2-3,.
CASSGRAENYGYTF,TGTGCCAGCAGTGGGAGGGCAGAGAACTATGGCTACACCTTC,TRBV2,.,TRBJ1-2,few
CASSLELAGDTQYF,TGTGCCAGCAGCTTAGAACTAGCGGGAGATACGCAGTATTTT,TRBV7-8,TRBD2,TRBJ2-3,.
CASSVRGDTYEQYF,TGTGCCAGCAGTGTACGGGGCGACACCTACGAGCAGTACTTC,TRBV2,.,TRBJ2-7,.
CAGAPTGAAYGYTF,TGTGCCGGAGCCCCGACGGGGGCCGCCTATGGCTACACCTTC,TRBV30,.,TRBJ1-2,.
CASSLADGTNYGYTF,TGTGCCAGCAGCTTAGCCGACGGTACTAACTATGGCTACACCTTC,TRBV7-3,.,TRBJ1-2,few
CAISGIDRGTEAFF,TGTGCCATCAGTGGAATCGACAGGGGGACTGAAGCTTTCTTT,TRBV10-3,TRBD1,TRBJ1-1,.
CASSFSGGGSGANVLTF,TGTGCCAGCAGCTTTTCGGGAGGGGGCTCTGGGGCCAACGTCCTGACTTTC,TRBV7-6,TRBD2,TRBJ2-6,.
CASSSLAEADTQYF,TGTGCCAGCAGCTCCCTAGCGGAGGCAGATACGCAGTATTTT,TRBV5-4,TRBD2,TRBJ2-3,.
CASRAPGTVTEAFF,TGTGCCAGCAGGGCCCCCGGGACTGTCACTGAAGCTTTCTTT,TRBV5-4,.,TRBJ1-1,.
CASSFPGIRYQETQYF,TGTGCCAGCAGTTTTCCGGGAATAAGGTACCAAGAGACCCAGTACTTC,TRBV2,.,TRBJ2-5,.
CASSLADRVNQPQHF,TGCGCCAGCAGCCTAGCCGACAGGGTAAATCAGCCCCAGCATTTT,TRBV4-1,TRBD1,TRBJ1-5,.
CASSLEAGSYNEQFF,TGTGCCAGCAGCTTAGAGGCAGGGTCCTACAATGAGCAGTTCTTC,TRBV11-3,.,TRBJ2-1,.
CASSLGGSETQYF,TGCGCCAGCAGCTTGGGGGGCTCAGAGACCCAGTACTTC,TRBV5-1,.,TRBJ2-5,.
CASSTGGLEGEVGYTF,TGTGCCAGCAGCACCGGGGGTCTTGAGGGGGAAGTTGGCTACACCTTC,TRBV28,.,TRBJ1-2,.
CASSLTGRGLSYEQYF,TGTGCCAGCAGTTTAACCGGCAGGGGCCTGTCCTACGAGCAGTACTTC,TRBV28,.,TRBJ2-7,.
CASSLGISEAFF,TGTGCCAGCAGTTTAGGAATCTCTGAAGCTTTCTTT,TRBV28,.,TRBJ1-1,.
CASSFLLPGANVLTF,TGTGCCAGCAGTTTCTTGCTACCCGGGGCCAACGTCCTGACTTTC,TRBV6-5,.,TRBJ2-6,.
CASSGKQGYYGYTF,TGCGCCAGCAGCGGGAAACAGGGTTACTATGGCTACACCTTC,TRBV5-1,.,TRBJ1-2,.
CASRVSGGAYEQYF,TGTGCCAGCAGGGTTAGCGGGGGGGCCTACGAGCAGTACTTC,TRBV2,TRBD2,TRBJ2-7,.
CAISETVSGNQPQHF,TGTGCCATCAGTGAGACTGTGAGTGGCAATCAGCCCCAGCATTTT,TRBV10-3,.,TRBJ1-5,.
CASSQLPGTYEQYF,TGCGCCAGCAGCCAACTCCCTGGCACCTACGAGCAGTACTTC,TRBV4-3,.,TRBJ2-7,.
CATSDNHEQYF,TGTGCCACCTCAGACAACCACGAGCAGTACTTC,TRBV19,.,TRBJ2-7,.
CASSFRANYGYTF,TGTGCCAGCAGTTTTAGAGCTAACTATGGCTACACCTTC,TRBV28,.,TRBJ1-2,.
CSVEEGGGYEQYF,TGCAGCGTTGAAGAGGGAGGGGGCTACGAGCAGTACTTC,TRBV29-1,.,TRBJ2-7,.
CRADRGNEQYF,TGCAGAGCGGACAGGGGAAACGAGCAGTACTTC,TRBV20-1,TRBD1,TRBJ2-7,.
CASSRGGNQPQHF,TGTGCCAGCAGCCGAGGGGGTAATCAGCCCCAGCATTTT,TRBV13,.,TRBJ1-5,.
CASSLTGPRAGNTIYF,TGTGCCAGCAGTCTTACAGGGCCGCGAGCAGGAAACACCATATATTTT,TRBV28,.,TRBJ1-3,.
CASSQNSGLNPETQYF,TGTGCCAGCAGCCAAAACAGCGGGCTTAATCCTGAGACCCAGTACTTC,TRBV4-2,.,TRBJ2-5,.
CAGSAIGVGQPQHF,TGTGCCGGCTCGGCCATCGGGGTTGGTCAGCCCCAGCATTTT,TRBV10-3,.,TRBJ1-5,.
CASSRGGDDEQYF,TGTGCCAGCAGCCGGGGAGGGGACGACGAGCAGTACTTC,TRBV11-2,TRBD2,TRBJ2-7,.
CASRPPGGATNEKLFF,TGTGCCAGCAGACCCCCGGGCGGGGCAACTAATGAAAAACTGTTTTTT,TRBV27,.,TRBJ1-4,.
CASSEGGDTGANVLTF,TGCGCCAGCAGCGAAGGGGGTGACACGGGGGCCAACGTCCTGACTTTC,TRBV4-3,.,TRBJ2-6,.
CASSEPGVRDTQYF,TGTGCCAGCAGTGAACCGGGAGTCAGAGATACGCAGTATTTT,TRBV25-1,.,TRBJ2-3,.